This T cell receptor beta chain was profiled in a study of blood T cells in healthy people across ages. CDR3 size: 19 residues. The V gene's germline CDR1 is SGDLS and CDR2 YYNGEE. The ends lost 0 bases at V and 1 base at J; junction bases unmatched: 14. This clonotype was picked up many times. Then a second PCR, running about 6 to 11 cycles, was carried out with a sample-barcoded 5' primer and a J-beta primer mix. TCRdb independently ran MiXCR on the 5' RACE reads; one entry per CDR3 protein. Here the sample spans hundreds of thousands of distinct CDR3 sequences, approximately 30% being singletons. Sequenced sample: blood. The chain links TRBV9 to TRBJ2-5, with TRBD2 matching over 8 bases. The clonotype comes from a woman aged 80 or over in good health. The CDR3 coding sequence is TGTGCCAGCAGCGTAGAAGGCTTCCGTAGCGGGGATGCCCAAGAGACCCAGTACTTC. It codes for CASSVEGFRSGDAQETQYF.